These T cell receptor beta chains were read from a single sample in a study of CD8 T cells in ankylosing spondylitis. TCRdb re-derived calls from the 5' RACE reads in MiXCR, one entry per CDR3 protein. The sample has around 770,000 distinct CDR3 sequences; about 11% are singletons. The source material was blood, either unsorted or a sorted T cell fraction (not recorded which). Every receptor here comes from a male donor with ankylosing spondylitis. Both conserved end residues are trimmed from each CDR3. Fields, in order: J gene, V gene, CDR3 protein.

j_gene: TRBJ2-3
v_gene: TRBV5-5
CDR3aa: ASTHGLAADTQY

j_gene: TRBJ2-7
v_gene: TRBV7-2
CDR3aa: ASSPRVPGSYEQY

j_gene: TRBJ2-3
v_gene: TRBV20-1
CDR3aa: SARSSGGVTDTQY

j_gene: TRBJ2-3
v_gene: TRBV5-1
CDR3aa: ASSPYPTDTQY

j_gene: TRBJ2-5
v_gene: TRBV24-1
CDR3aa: ATSDSSREETQY

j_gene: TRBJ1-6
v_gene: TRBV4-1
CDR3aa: ASSHPGQNSPLH

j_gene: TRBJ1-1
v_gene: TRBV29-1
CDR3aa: SAAGQAGEAF

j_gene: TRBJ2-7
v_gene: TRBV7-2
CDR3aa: ASSLVGSLSSYEQY

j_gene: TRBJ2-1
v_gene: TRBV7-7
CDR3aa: ASSFSAGAYNEQF

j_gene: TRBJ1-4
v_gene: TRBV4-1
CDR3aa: ASSQELSTNEKLF

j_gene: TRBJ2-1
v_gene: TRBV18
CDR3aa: ASSPTVSGRKEQF

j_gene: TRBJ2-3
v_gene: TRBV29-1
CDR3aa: SVAPGTEQDTQY

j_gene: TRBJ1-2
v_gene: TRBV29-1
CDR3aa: SVGADYGYT

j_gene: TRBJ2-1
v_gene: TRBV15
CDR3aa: ATSRTTGTEQF

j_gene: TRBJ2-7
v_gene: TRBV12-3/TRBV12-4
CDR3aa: ASRKLAGGYEQY

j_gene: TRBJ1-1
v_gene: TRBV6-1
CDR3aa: ASSDRITEAF

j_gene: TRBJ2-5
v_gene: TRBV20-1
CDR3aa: SALIQQETQY

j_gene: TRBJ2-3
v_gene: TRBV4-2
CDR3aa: ASSLRAAGDKY

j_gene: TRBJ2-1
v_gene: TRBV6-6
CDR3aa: AGSRGPNEQF

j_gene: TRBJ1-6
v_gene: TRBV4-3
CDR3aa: ASSQEDGASPLH

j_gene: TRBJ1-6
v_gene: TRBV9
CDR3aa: ASSVAPTGGSPLH

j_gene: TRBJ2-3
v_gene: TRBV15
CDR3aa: ATSSLQGVTQY

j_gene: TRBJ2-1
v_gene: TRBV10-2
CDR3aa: ASSDRRGALSSYNEQF

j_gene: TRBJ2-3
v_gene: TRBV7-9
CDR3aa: ASSGTRGDTQY

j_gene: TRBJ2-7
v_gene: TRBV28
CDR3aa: ASRVLGYEQY

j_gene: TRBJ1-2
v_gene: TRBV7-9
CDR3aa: ASTQTAVHGYT

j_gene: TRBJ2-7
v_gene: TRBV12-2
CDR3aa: ASRLACGQGAYEQY

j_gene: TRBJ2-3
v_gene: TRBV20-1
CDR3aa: SARKLAGGSDTQY

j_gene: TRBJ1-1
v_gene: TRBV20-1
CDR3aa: SANWENTEAF

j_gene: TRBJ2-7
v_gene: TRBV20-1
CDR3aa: SAANGYEQY

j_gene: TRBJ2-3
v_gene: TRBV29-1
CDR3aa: SVEGQGVDTQY

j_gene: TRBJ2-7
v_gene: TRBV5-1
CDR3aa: ASSLRGEGIYEQY

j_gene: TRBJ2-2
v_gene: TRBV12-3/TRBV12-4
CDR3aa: ASSFGAFANTGELF

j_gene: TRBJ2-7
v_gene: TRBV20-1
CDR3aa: SAKRIYEQY

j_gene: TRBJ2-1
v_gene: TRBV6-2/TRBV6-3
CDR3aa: ASTNYGTYNEQF

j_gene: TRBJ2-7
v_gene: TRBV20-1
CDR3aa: SALGTSGRAYEQY

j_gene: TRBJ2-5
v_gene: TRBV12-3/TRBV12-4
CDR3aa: ASTNGDRDLETQY

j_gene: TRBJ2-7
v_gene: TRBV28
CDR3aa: ASSSRDNTYEQY

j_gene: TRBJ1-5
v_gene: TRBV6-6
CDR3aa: AIKRDINQPQH

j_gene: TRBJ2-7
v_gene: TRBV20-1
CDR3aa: SAMSGQGDYEQY

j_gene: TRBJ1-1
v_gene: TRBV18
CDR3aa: ASSSQSNYRVHTEAF

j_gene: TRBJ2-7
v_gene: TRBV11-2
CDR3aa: ASSLESGWSSYEQY